This TCR beta chain was identified in a study of siplizumab effects on memory and regulatory T cells. Study conclusions and caveats: Proliferating clones, CD4+ or CD8+, lacked an assignable naive or memory phenotype in roughly 75-97% of cases.

The V end was cut by 8 bases, the J end by 9 bases, with 20 bases between. This CDR3 contains 13 residues. Germline-derived CDR1 and CDR2 are MNHNS and SASEGT. About 10^5 TCR templates were assayed per sample. Assay used: immunoSEQ multiplex PCR; TCRdb lists only in-frame clones, some missing. The profile covers roughly 100,000 clones, with 93% appearing a single time and roughly 0.64% taken by the ten largest. As regards this clone: The antigen is not known.

This chain links TRBV6-1 with TRBJ2-7, with D possibly TRBD1 on 6 matching bases. The material sequenced was Tregs sorted from blood. This receptor was identified in a human donor in good health. The CDR3 nucleotides are TGTGCCAGCTCCGGGACAAATGCATGGGGGCAGTACTTC. Translated: CASSGTNAWGQYF.